These 29 T cell receptor beta chains were all obtained from the same sample, sequenced in a study of CD8+ T cells in alopecia areata. Sequencing used cDNA as its template, made by extracting RNA and reverse transcribing it. Assay used: immunoSEQ multiplex PCR; TCRdb lists only in-frame clones, some missing. The sample lists 55,000 to 75,000 clones, approximately 45% seen once, with approximately 18% in the top ten. The sequences come from CD8+ T cells sorted from blood, collected at week 0. The receptors here all came from a human donor with alopecia areata.

This rearrangement joins TRBV27 to TRBJ2-3; no clear D. CDR1 is MNHEY and CDR2 is SMNVEV in the germline V gene (reference sequence). The CDR3 extends over 13 amino acids. V shed 3 bases and J shed 6 bases, with 10 bases lying between them. CDR3 in DNA: TGTGCCAGCAGTTTCGGGCCCCCCGATACGCAGTATTTT. This translates into CASSFGPPDTQYF.

The gene calls are TRBV7-6 and TRBJ2-5; D is ambiguous. Trimming removed 2 bases from V and 1 base from J, with 5 bases in between. This CDR3 region has 13 residues. From germline, CDR1 is SGHVS and CDR2 FNYEAQ. The CDR3, as DNA: TGTGCCAGCAGCTTAAACCTCCAAGAGACCCAGTACTTC. Encoded protein: CASSLNLQETQYF. Drawing the rest from reference TRBV7-6 and TRBJ2-5, the complete variable domain is GAGVSQSPRYKVTKRGQDVALRCDPISGHVSLYWYRQALGQGPEFLTYFNYEAQQDKSGLPNDRFSAERPEGSISTLTIQRTEQRDSAMYRCASSLNLQETQYFGPGTRLLVL.

This clone turned up a few times. The CDR3, as DNA: TGTGCCAGTAGTCTAGCGGTTCCGTCCTACGAGCAGTACTTC. It encodes CASSLAVPSYEQYF. The chain couples TRBV19 to TRBJ2-7, with 7 bases identical to TRBD2. The CDR3 consists of 14 residues. The germline V gene encodes CDR1 LNHDA and CDR2 SQIVND (reference sequence). V shed 5 bases and J 1 base; nucleotides not matched to a gene: 5.

This chain joins TRBV5-6 and TRBJ1-1; 9 nucleotides line up with TRBD1. The ends lost 2 bases at V and 5 bases at J; junction bases unmatched: 7. The CDR3 has 15 residues. Germline CDR1 SGHDT, CDR2 YYEEEE. The chain's CDR3 is CASSFPTGGGTEAFF. CDR3 in DNA: TGTGCCAGCAGCTTCCCGACAGGGGGAGGGACTGAAGCTTTCTTT.

This clone was seen only once. This sequence joins TRBV19 and TRBJ2-7, with 11 positions matching TRBD1. Germline CDR1 and CDR2: LNHDA and SQIVND (reference sequence). V shed 9 bases, J shed 1 base, and the junction held 5 bases outside the gene matches. The CDR3 sequence is 14 residues long. CDR3 amino acids: CASAGTGGSYEQYF. The CDR3 DNA is TGTGCCAGCGCTGGGACAGGGGGTTCCTACGAGCAGTACTTC.

V usage is TRBV6-6 and J usage is TRBJ2-7; D remains unclear. Germline lookup yields CDR1 MNHNY and CDR2 SVGAGI (reference sequence). This CDR3 contains 12 residues. V lost 0 bases and J 6 bases, leaving 6 bases between the germline ends. This chain's CDR3 is CASSYSTREQYF. The CDR3 DNA reads TGTGCCAGCAGTTACTCGACACGCGAGCAGTACTTC.

The chain links TRBV9 to TRBJ2-5, with TRBD1 identical over 10 bases. Trimming at V came to 0 bases and at J to 4 bases, leaving 3 bases not matched to a gene. CDR3 size: 15 residues. Germline CDR1 and CDR2: SGDLS and YYNGEE. The CDR3, as DNA: TGTGCCAGCAGCGTAGAGGGACAGGGGTCAGAGACCCAGTACTTC. Translating gives CASSVEGQGSETQYF. Using reference TRBV9 and TRBJ2-5 for the parts outside the CDR3, the full variable domain is DSGVTQTPKHLITATGQRVTLRCSPRSGDLSVYWYQQSLDQGLQFLIQYYNGEERAKGNILERFSAQQFPDLHSELNLSSLELGDSALYFCASSVEGQGSETQYFGPGTRLLVL.

The V gene is TRBV6-6, the J gene TRBJ2-3; a possible D gene is TRBD1 (6 bases). The length of the CDR3 is 12 residues. V lost 7 bases to trimming and J lost 5 bases, with 10 bases between them. Germline V lookup: CDR1 MNHNY, CDR2 SVGAGI (reference sequence). The CDR3 loop reads CASIVRGDTQYF. As DNA, the CDR3 is TGTGCCAGCATCGTCAGGGGAGATACGCAGTATTTT.

V and J are TRBV9 and TRBJ2-3, with TRBD2 as a possible D gene (6 bases). There are 16 residues in the CDR3. Germline V gives CDR1 SGDLS, CDR2 YYNGEE. V lost 6 bases, J lost 4 bases, and 21 bases lay in between. CDR3 coding DNA: TGTGCCAGCACGGGCGGGGCGGAGCTAGACTCAGATACGCAGTATTTT. It is translated as CASTGGAELDSDTQYF.

This clone showed up just a few times. The chain has TRBV6-5 and TRBJ2-7; D gene uncertain. The V and J ends lost 2 bases and 2 bases respectively, with 10 bases between them. Germline V gives CDR1 MNHEY, CDR2 SVGAGI. The CDR3 is 14 residues long. In DNA, the CDR3 is TGTGCCAGCAGTTACAACCCAGAGGCCTACGAGCAGTACTTC. Its translation is CASSYNPEAYEQYF.

The chain recombines TRBV5-6 with TRBJ2-2; D is unresolved. CDR3 length: 13 amino acids. Trimming removed 5 bases at V and 6 bases at J, with 11 bases between. The germline gives CDR1 SGHDT, CDR2 YYEEEE. CDR3 region: CASRVLGSGELFF. The CDR3, as DNA: TGTGCCAGCAGGGTCCTAGGGTCCGGGGAGCTGTTTTTT.

This clone was picked up a small number of times. This chain uses TRBV7-8 with TRBJ2-5; no reliable D call. The CDR3 length is 13 residues. The V gene's germline CDR1 is SGHVS and CDR2 FQNEAQ. Trimming left V 5 bases short and J 2 bases short, with 9 bases between. CDR3 sequence: CASSLGTQETQYF. The CDR3 DNA sequence: TGTGCCAGCAGCCTGGGAACGCAAGAGACCCAGTACTTC. The entire variable domain, with the rest obtained from reference TRBV7-8 and TRBJ2-5, is as follows: GAGVSQSPRYKVAKRGQDVALRCDPISGHVSLFWYQQALGQGPEFLTYFQNEAQLDKSGLPSDRFFAERPEGSVSTLKIQRTQQEDSAVYLCASSLGTQETQYFGPGTRLLVL.

The chain couples TRBV5-1 to TRBJ2-7; 11 positions match TRBD2. Germline assignment: CDR1 SGHRS and CDR2 YFSETQ. The CDR3 is 15 amino acids. Unmatched junction bases numbered 5, after V lost 4 bases and J lost 2 bases. The CDR3 spells CASSKTSGNTYEQYF. The CDR3 DNA is TGCGCCAGCAGCAAGACTAGCGGGAACACCTACGAGCAGTACTTC.

This chain connects TRBV30 to TRBJ1-5; no firm D call. The ends were cut back, 0 bases at V and 2 bases at J, with 14 bases in the middle. The germline gives CDR1 GTSNPN, CDR2 SVGIG (reference sequence). The CDR3 has 16 amino acids. This CDR3 reads CAWSVSRANGNQPQHF. The DNA for the CDR3 is TGTGCCTGGAGTGTAAGCCGGGCTAATGGCAATCAGCCCCAGCATTTT. The whole variable domain, filled in from reference TRBV30 and TRBJ1-5, reads SQTIHQWPATLVQPVGSPLSLECTVEGTSNPNLYWYRQAAGRGLQLLFYSVGIGQISSEVPQNLSASRPQDRQFILSSKKLLLSDSGFYLCAWSVSRANGNQPQHFGDGTRLSIL.

This clone came up once. V usage is TRBV6-5 and J usage is TRBJ2-7; 10 bases match TRBD2. Trimming removed 6 bases from V and 6 bases from J; junction bases left unmatched: 8. Germline CDR1 and CDR2: MNHEY and SVGAGI. CDR3 size: 14 residues. This CDR3 reads CASSKTGLASEQYF. Written as DNA, the CDR3 is TGTGCCAGCAGCAAGACGGGACTAGCGAGCGAGCAGTACTTC.

This chain uses TRBV29-1 with TRBJ2-7; TRBD2 matches at 7 bases. The germline gives CDR1 SQVTM, CDR2 ANQGSEA. The ends lost 4 bases at V and 2 bases at J; junction bases unmatched: 5. This CDR3 is built from 13 residues. DNA of the CDR3: TGCAGCGTTGTGTCTAGCGGTACCTACGAGCAGTACTTC. It codes for CSVVSSGTYEQYF.

V gene TRBV29-1 combines with J gene TRBJ2-3; 7 bases map to TRBD1. The germline CDR1 and CDR2 sequences are SQVTM and ANQGSEA. The CDR3 length is 15 residues. V shed 2 bases, J shed 8 bases, and the junction held 13 bases outside the gene matches. The CDR3 here is CSVELSGQSEFTQYF. DNA of the CDR3: TGCAGCGTTGAACTCTCGGGACAGAGCGAATTTACGCAGTATTTT.

This rearrangement joins TRBV5-6 to TRBJ2-1; 13 nucleotides agree with TRBD2. J lost 5 bases, V lost 4 bases, and 6 bases had no gene match. Germline values: CDR1 SGHDT, CDR2 YYEEEE. CDR3 length: 16 residues. CDR3 bases: TGTGCCAGCAGCCCAGGGACTAGCGGGACCCACAATGAGCAGTTCTTC. It codes for CASSPGTSGTHNEQFF.

This clone has more than one count but fewer than ten. V usage is TRBV29-1 and J usage is TRBJ2-3, with D possibly called TRBD1 or TRBD2 (6 bases each). Per the germline V gene, CDR1 is SQVTM and CDR2 is ANQGSEA. The CDR3 covers 12 residues. V lost 2 bases, J lost 5 bases, and 8 bases lay in between. The CDR3 DNA sequence: TGCAGCGTTGAAAGGGGGGAAGATACGCAGTATTTT. Its protein is CSVERGEDTQYF.

The V gene is TRBV7-2, the J gene TRBJ2-6; no clear D gene. The CDR3 has 15 residues. Germline CDR1 reads SGHTA; CDR2 reads FQGNSA. With 2 bases removed from V and 0 bases from J, the gap between germline ends came to 5 bases. The CDR3 is CASSLSSSGANVLTF. CDR3 coding DNA: TGTGCCAGCAGCTTAAGTAGCTCTGGGGCCAACGTCCTGACTTTC.

The chain is built from TRBV29-1 and TRBJ2-1, with TRBD2 identical over 7 bases. The CDR3 spans 16 residues. J was trimmed by 2 bases and V by 6 bases; bases with no gene match: 13. The germline gives CDR1 SQVTM, CDR2 ANQGSEA. The CDR3 DNA follows: TGCAGCGTGCTGCCCCCGAGCGGGAACACCTACAATGAGCAGTTCTTC. It is translated as CSVLPPSGNTYNEQFF.

The table lists this clone with a few counts. The chain couples TRBV29-1 to TRBJ1-1; D might be TRBD1 (6 bases). Germline V gene sequence: CDR1 SQVTM, CDR2 ANQGSEA. The CDR3 is 14 amino acids. CDR3 nucleotide sequence: TGCAGTGTGGTAGGGGGGGCCAGGAGCACTGAAGCTTTCTTT. Protein product: CSVVGGARSTEAFF.

This clone was found a few times. This chain uses TRBV13 with TRBJ2-4, with a tentative D call TRBD2 (5 bases). V dropped 4 bases and J dropped 7 bases, with 17 bases sitting between them. Germline assignment: CDR1 PRHDT and CDR2 FYEKMQ (reference sequence). The CDR3 is 15 residues long. CDR3 in DNA: TGTGCCAGCAGCTCGACTCGAAACGGGGTGAACATTCAGTACTTC. Translation gives CASSSTRNGVNIQYF.

This chain links TRBV29-1 with TRBJ2-7, with D unresolved. The ends were cut back, 7 bases at V and 0 bases at J, with 7 bases in the middle. Germline-derived CDR1 and CDR2 are SQVTM and ANQGSEA. The CDR3 covers 11 residues. The CDR3, as DNA: TGCAGCGGAGTATACTCCTACGAGCAGTACTTC. Translated, it gives CSGVYSYEQYF.

DNA of the CDR3: TGTGCCAGTAGTACCAGGAATACGGAGTACTACGAGCAGTACTTC. Translated: CASSTRNTEYYEQYF. This chain connects TRBV19 to TRBJ2-7; D is ambiguous. The CDR3 covers 15 residues. V lost 4 bases to trimming and J lost 3 bases, with 16 bases between them. Germline V gene data show CDR1 as LNHDA and CDR2 as SQIVND (reference sequence).

V gene TRBV30 combines with J gene TRBJ2-1, with 7 bases lining up with TRBD1. The V gene's germline CDR1 is GTSNPN and CDR2 SVGIG (reference sequence). This CDR3 region has 18 residues. Germline trimming cut 2 bases from V and 1 base from J; bases unmatched to any gene: 14. The CDR3 sequence: CAWSPGTASFGSYNEQFF. The CDR3 DNA reads TGTGCCTGGAGTCCTGGGACAGCCTCTTTTGGTTCCTACAATGAGCAGTTCTTC.

This clone was seen a handful of times. The J gene is TRBJ2-7, the V gene TRBV28; 9 bases align to TRBD1. The CDR3 consists of 12 residues. V lost 3 bases, J lost 11 bases, and 5 bases stayed unmatched. The germline CDR1 and CDR2 sequences are MDHEN and SYDVKM. CDR3 sequence (DNA): TGTGCCAGCAGTTTCGACAGGGGGTTCGAGTACTTC. This gives the protein CASSFDRGFEYF.

The V call is TRBV5-1, the J call TRBJ1-1; tentative D call: TRBD1 (5 bases). The CDR3 length is 15 residues. Germline V gene sequence: CDR1 SGHRS, CDR2 YFSETQ. V was pared by 4 bases and J by 0 bases, with 13 bases between. This CDR3 reads CASSIGRGMNTEAFF. In DNA form, the CDR3 reads TGCGCCAGCAGCATAGGAAGGGGCATGAACACTGAAGCTTTCTTT.

The rearrangement uses TRBV29-1 and TRBJ2-2; perhaps TRBD1 as D (6 bases). Germline loops: CDR1 SQVTM, CDR2 ANQGSEA. This CDR3 has 13 amino acids. The germline V and J ends were trimmed by 7 bases and 8 bases, with 17 bases remaining between them. CDR3: CSATWTAGGELFF. CDR3 nucleotide sequence: TGCAGCGCGACATGGACAGCTGGTGGGGAGCTGTTTTTT.